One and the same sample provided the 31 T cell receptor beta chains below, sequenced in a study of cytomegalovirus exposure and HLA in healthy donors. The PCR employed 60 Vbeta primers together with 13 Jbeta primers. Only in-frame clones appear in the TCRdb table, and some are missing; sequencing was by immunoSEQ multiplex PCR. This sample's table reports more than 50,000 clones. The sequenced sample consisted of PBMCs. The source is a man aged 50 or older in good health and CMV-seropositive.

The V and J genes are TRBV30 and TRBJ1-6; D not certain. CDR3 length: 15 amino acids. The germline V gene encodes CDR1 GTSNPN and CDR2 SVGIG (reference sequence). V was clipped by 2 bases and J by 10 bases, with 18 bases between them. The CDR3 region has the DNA TGTGCCTGGAGTAACGGGTTAAGCCCGGGGTCACCCCTCCACTTT. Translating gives CAWSNGLSPGSPLHF.

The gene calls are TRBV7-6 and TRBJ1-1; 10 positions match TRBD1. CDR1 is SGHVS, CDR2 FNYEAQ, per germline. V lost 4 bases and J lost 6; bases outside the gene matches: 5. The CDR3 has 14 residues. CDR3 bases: TGTGCCAGCAGCTCAAGGGACAGGGGATCTGAAGCTTTCTTT. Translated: CASSSRDRGSEAFF.

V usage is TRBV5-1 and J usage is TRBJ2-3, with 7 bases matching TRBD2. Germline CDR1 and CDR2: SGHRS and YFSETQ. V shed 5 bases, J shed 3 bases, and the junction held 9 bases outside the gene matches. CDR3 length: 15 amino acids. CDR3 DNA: TGCGCCAGCAGGGGGGGAGGGGCCGGGACAGATACGCAGTATTTT. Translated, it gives CASRGGGAGTDTQYF.

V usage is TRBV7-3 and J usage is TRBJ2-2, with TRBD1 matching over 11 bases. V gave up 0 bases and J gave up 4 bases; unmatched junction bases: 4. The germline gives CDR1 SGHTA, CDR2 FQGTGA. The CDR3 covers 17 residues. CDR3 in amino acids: CASSLTGQGARTGELFF. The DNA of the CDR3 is TGTGCCAGCAGCTTAACAGGACAGGGGGCGCGCACCGGGGAGCTGTTTTTT.

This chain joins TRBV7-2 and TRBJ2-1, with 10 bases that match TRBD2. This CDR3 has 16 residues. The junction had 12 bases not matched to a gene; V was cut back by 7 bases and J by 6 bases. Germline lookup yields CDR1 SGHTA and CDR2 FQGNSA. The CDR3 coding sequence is TGTGCCAGCACCCCTCGTCAACTAGCGGGGTCCAATGAGCAGTTCTTC. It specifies CASTPRQLAGSNEQFF.

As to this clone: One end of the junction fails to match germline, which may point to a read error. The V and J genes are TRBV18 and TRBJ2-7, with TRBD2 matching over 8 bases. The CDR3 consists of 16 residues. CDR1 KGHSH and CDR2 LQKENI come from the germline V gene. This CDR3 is CASSPRGSGGSYEQYF. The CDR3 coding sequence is TGTGCCAGCTCGCCACGTGGGAGCGGGGGATCCTACGAGCAGTACTTC.

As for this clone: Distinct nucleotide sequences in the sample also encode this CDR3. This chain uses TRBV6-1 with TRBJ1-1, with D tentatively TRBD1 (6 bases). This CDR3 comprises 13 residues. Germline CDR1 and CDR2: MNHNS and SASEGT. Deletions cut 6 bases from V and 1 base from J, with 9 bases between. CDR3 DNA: TGTGCCAGCAGCTGGGGACAGAACACTGAAGCTTTCTTT. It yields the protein CASSWGQNTEAFF.

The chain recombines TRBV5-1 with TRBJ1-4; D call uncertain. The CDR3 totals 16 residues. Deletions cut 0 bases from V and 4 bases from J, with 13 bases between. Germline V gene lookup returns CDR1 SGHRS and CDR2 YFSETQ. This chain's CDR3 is CASSLDGGRFNEKLFF. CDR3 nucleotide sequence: TGCGCCAGCAGCTTGGACGGTGGGAGGTTTAATGAAAAACTGTTTTTT.

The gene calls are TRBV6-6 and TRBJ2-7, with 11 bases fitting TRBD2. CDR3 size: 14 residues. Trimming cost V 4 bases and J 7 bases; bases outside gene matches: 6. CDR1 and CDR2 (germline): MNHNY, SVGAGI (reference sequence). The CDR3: CASSLAGGPREQYF. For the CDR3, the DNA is TGTGCCAGCAGTTTAGCGGGAGGGCCAAGGGAGCAGTACTTC.

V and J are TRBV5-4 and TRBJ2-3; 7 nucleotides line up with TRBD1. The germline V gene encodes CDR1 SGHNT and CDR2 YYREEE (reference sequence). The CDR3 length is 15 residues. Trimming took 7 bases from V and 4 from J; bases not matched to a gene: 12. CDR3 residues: CASRLTGNPADTQYF. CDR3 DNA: TGTGCCAGCCGTCTGACAGGGAATCCCGCAGATACGCAGTATTTT.

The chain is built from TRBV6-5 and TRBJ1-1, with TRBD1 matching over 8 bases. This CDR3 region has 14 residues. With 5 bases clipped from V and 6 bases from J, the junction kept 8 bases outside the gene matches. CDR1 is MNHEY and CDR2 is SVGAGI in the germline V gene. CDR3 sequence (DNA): TGTGCCAGCAGTCAAGGACAGGGTAGGTCTGAAGCTTTCTTT. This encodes CASSQGQGRSEAFF.

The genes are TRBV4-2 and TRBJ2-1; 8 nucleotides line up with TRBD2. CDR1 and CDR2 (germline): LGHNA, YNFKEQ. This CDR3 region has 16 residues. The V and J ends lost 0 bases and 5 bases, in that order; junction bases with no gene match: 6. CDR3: CASSQDSGIRDNEQFF. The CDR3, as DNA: TGTGCCAGCAGCCAAGATAGCGGGATACGCGACAATGAGCAGTTCTTC.

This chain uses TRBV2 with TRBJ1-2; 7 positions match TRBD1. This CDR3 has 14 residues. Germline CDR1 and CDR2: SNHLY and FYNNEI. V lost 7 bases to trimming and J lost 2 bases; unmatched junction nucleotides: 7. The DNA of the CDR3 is TGTGCCAGCACCTCGACAGGGTCCAACTATGGCTACACCTTC. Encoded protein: CASTSTGSNYGYTF. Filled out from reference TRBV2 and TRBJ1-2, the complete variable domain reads EPEVTQTPSHQVTQMGQEVILRCVPISNHLYFYWYRQILGQKVEFLVSFYNNEISEKSEIFDDQFSVERPDGSNFTLKIRSTKLEDSAMYFCASTSTGSNYGYTFGSGTRLTVV.

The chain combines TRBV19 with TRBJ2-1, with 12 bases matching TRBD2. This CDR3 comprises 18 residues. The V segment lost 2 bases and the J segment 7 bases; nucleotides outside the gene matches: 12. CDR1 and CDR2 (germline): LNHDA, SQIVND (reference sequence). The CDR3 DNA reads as TGTGCCAGTAGTATAATAATAGGGACTAGCGGGCTTAGGAATGAGCAGTTCTTC. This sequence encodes CASSIIIGTSGLRNEQFF.

The CDR3 nucleotides are TGTGCCATCAGGACTAGCGGGGGCCAAAGGAATGAGCAGTTCTTC. This sequence encodes CAIRTSGGQRNEQFF. The chain uses TRBV10-3 and TRBJ2-1; TRBD2 matches at 12 bases. The CDR3 runs 15 residues. V gave up 6 bases and J gave up 7 bases; unmatched junction bases: 7. Looked up from germline, CDR1 is ENHRY and CDR2 is SYGVKD.

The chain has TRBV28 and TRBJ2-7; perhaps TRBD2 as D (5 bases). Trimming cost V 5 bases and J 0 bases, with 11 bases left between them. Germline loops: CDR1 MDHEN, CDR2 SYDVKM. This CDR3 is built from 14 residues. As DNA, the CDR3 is TGTGCCAGCAGTGGGCGGACTCACTCCTACGAGCAGTACTTC. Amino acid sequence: CASSGRTHSYEQYF. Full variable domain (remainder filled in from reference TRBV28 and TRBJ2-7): DVKVTQSSRYLVKRTGEKVFLECVQDMDHENMFWYRQDPGLGLRLIYFSYDVKMKEKGDIPEGYSVSREKKERFSLILESASTNQTSMYLCASSGRTHSYEQYFGPGTRLTVT.

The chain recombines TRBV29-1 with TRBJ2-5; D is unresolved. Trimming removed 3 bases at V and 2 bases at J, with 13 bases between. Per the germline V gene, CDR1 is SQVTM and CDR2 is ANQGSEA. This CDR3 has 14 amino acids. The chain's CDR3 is CSVEFGYPQETQYF. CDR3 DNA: TGCAGCGTTGAGTTCGGTTATCCTCAAGAGACCCAGTACTTC.

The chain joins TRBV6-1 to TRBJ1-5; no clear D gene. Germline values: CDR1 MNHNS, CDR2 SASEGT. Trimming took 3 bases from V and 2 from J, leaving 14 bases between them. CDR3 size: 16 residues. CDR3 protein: CASSERRLGGNQPQHF. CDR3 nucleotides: TGTGCCAGCAGTGAGCGTAGGCTCGGGGGCAATCAGCCCCAGCATTTT.

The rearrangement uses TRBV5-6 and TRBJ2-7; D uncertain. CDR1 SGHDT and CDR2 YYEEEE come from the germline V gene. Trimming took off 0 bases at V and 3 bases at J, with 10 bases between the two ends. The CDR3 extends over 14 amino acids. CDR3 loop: CASSLGPRGYEQYF. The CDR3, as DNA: TGTGCCAGCAGCTTGGGACCCCGAGGCTACGAGCAGTACTTC.

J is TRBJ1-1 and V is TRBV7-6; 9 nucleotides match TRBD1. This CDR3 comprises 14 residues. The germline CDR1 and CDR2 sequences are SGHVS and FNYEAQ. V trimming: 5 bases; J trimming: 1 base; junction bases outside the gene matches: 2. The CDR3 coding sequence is TGTGCCAGCAGCAGGACAGGGGCGAACACTGAAGCTTTCTTT. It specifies CASSRTGANTEAFF.

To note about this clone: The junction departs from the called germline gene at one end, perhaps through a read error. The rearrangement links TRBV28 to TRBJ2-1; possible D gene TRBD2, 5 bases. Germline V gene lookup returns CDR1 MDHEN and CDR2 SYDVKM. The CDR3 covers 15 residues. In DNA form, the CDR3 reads TGTGCCAGCAGCGGGGAAGTGTACTCCGACAATGAGCAGTTCTTC. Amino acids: CASSGEVYSDNEQFF.

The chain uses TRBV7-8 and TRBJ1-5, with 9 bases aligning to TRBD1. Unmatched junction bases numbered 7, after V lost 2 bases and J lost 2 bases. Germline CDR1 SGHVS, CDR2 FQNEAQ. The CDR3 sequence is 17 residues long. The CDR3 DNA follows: TGTGCCAGCAGCTTATTTGTCCGGACAGGGGGCAATCAGCCCCAGCATTTT. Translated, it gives CASSLFVRTGGNQPQHF.

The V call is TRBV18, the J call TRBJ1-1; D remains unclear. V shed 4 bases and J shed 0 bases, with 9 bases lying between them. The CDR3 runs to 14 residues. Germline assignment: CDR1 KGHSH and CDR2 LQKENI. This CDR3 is CASSLQVLNTEAFF. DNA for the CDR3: TGTGCCAGCTCACTACAAGTGCTGAACACTGAAGCTTTCTTT.

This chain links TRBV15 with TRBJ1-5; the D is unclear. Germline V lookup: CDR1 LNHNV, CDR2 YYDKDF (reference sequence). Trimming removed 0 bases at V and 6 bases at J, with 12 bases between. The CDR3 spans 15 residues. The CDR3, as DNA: TGTGCCACCAGCAGAGATGGGCAGGTAGGTCAGCCCCAGCATTTT. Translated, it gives CATSRDGQVGQPQHF.

Here the CDR3 reads CASRPQGREKLFF. Here the CDR3 DNA reads TGTGCCAGCAGGCCGCAGGGAAGAGAAAAACTGTTTTTT. The gene calls are TRBV6-6 and TRBJ1-4; possible D gene TRBD1, 5 bases. This CDR3 comprises 13 residues. V shed 6 bases and J shed 8 bases, with 13 bases lying between them. Germline V gene lookup returns CDR1 MNHNY and CDR2 SVGAGI (reference sequence).

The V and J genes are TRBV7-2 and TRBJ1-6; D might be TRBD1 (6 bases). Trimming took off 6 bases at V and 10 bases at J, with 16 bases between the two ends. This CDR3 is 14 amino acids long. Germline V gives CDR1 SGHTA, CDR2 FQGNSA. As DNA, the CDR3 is TGTGCCAGCAGGGCCGGCGGGGGCCCATCACCCCTCCACTTT. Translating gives CASRAGGGPSPLHF.

The CDR3 here is CAWSGGLGEKLFF. The CDR3 region has the DNA TGTGCCTGGAGCGGGGGGCTCGGGGAAAAACTGTTTTTT. J is TRBJ1-4 and V is TRBV30, with D possibly TRBD1 on 6 matching bases. CDR3 length: 13 amino acids. V lost 3 bases and J lost 8, with 13 bases in between. The V gene's germline CDR1 is GTSNPN and CDR2 SVGIG (reference sequence).

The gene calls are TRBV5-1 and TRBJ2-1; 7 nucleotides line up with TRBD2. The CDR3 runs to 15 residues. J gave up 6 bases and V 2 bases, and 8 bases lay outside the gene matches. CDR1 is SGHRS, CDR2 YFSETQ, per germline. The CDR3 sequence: CASSFGGGSPNEQFF. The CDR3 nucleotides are TGCGCCAGCAGCTTTGGCGGGGGATCCCCCAATGAGCAGTTCTTC. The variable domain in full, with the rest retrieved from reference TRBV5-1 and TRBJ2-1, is KAGVTQTPRYLIKTRGQQVTLSCSPISGHRSVSWYQQTPGQGLQFLFEYFSETQRNKGNFPGRFSGRQFSNSRSEMNVSTLELGDSALYLCASSFGGGSPNEQFFGPGTRLTVL.

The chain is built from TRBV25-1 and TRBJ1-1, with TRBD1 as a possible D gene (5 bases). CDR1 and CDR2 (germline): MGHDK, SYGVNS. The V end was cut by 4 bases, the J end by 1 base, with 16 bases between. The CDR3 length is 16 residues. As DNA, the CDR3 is TGTGCCAGCAGTGGAAACTCCGGGACTGGGAACACTGAAGCTTTCTTT. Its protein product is CASSGNSGTGNTEAFF.

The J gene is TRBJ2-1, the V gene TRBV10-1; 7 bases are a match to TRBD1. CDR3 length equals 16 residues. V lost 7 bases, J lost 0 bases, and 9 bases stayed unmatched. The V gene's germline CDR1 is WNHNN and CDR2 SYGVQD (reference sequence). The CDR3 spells CASTPNRGRSYNEQFF. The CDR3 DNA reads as TGCGCCAGCACCCCGAACAGGGGCCGCTCCTACAATGAGCAGTTCTTC.

In DNA form, the CDR3 reads TGTGCCAGCAGCCCAACAGTCGCTGGGGCCAACGTCCTGACTTTC. It yields the protein CASSPTVAGANVLTF. J is TRBJ2-6 and V is TRBV6-5, with D hard to call. Trimming removed 6 bases at V and 2 bases at J, with 11 bases between. This CDR3 is 15 amino acids long. Germline CDR1 MNHEY, CDR2 SVGAGI.